This is a list of T cell receptor beta chains from one sample in a study of cytomegalovirus exposure and HLA in healthy donors. The data were produced by immunoSEQ multiplex PCR, yet TCRdb's version contains in-frame clones alone and is incomplete. The sample contains 170,000 or so clones, about three quarters of which appear only once. Sequences were obtained from PBMCs. The receptors stem from an older woman in good health and CMV-seropositive. The CDR3 runs from the conserved cysteine through the conserved F or W. Fields, in order: V gene, J gene, clone size, D gene, CDR3 protein, CDR3 DNA. The D gene is left open where the match is weak. Where a row states a size, it is once, few, many or the class of an expanded clone; other rows omit it.

V: TRBV27; J: TRBJ1-1; size: once; D: TRBD1; CDR3: CASSKNRGTEAFF; DNA: TGTGCCAGCAGTAAAAACAGGGGCACTGAAGCTTTCTTT
V: TRBV30; J: TRBJ2-5; size: .; D: .; CDR3: CAWTANMGAGTQYF; DNA: TGTGCCTGGACCGCTAATATGGGGGCGGGGACCCAGTACTTC
V: TRBV27; J: TRBJ1-6; size: .; D: .; CDR3: CASKGGAGSPLHF; DNA: TGTGCCAGCAAGGGGGGGGCTGGTTCACCCCTCCACTTT
V: TRBV28; J: TRBJ2-1; size: .; D: TRBD1; CDR3: CASSLLQGVVDEQFF; DNA: TGTGCCAGCAGTTTATTGCAGGGGGTGGTGGATGAGCAGTTCTTC
V: TRBV5-6; J: TRBJ2-1; size: once; D: TRBD2; CDR3: CASSPERDLRDEQFF; DNA: TGTGCCAGCAGCCCCGAGCGGGACCTACGGGATGAGCAGTTCTTC
V: TRBV19; J: TRBJ2-2; size: .; D: TRBD2; CDR3: CASRRDLGEGNTGELFF; DNA: TGTGCCAGTAGGCGCGACTTGGGGGAGGGGAACACCGGGGAGCTGTTTTTT
V: TRBV13; J: TRBJ2-3; size: once; D: .; CDR3: CASNLGGTSTDTQYF; DNA: TGTGCCAGCAACCTGGGGGGAACTAGCACAGATACGCAGTATTTT
V: TRBV5-6; J: TRBJ1-4; size: .; D: .; CDR3: CASLDRAGEKLFF; DNA: TGTGCCAGTCTAGACCGTGCCGGGGAAAAACTGTTTTTT
V: TRBV6-5; J: TRBJ1-1; size: .; D: .; CDR3: CASTWGVGTEAFF; DNA: TGTGCCAGCACATGGGGAGTAGGCACTGAAGCTTTCTTT
V: TRBV27; J: TRBJ1-2; size: .; D: TRBD1; CDR3: CASSLWGQSQFYYGYTF; DNA: TGTGCCAGCAGTTTATGGGGACAGAGCCAATTTTACTATGGCTACACCTTC
V: TRBV5-4; J: TRBJ2-7; size: .; D: TRBD1; CDR3: CASSFWDRGPYEQYF; DNA: TGTGCCAGCAGCTTTTGGGACAGGGGCCCCTACGAGCAGTACTTC
V: TRBV6-1; J: TRBJ1-5; size: once; D: .; CDR3: CASSFELQPQHF; DNA: TGTGCCAGCAGTTTTGAGCTGCAGCCCCAGCATTTT
V: TRBV21-1; J: TRBJ1-2; size: .; D: .; CDR3: CASSKERGSPNYGYTF; DNA: TGTGCCAGCAGCAAAGAGCGGGGCAGTCCTAACTATGGCTACACCTTC
V: TRBV28; J: TRBJ1-3; size: .; D: .; CDR3: CASTQNARGGNTIYF; DNA: TGTGCCAGCACCCAAAACGCGCGTGGTGGAAACACCATATATTTT
V: TRBV5-1; J: TRBJ2-6; size: .; D: .; CDR3: CASRVNSGANGLTF; DNA: TGCGCCAGCAGGGTCAACTCTGGGGCCAACGGCCTGACTTTC
V: TRBV7-3; J: TRBJ2-7; size: .; D: TRBD1; CDR3: CASSSGQGSREQYF; DNA: TGTGCCAGCAGCTCGGGACAGGGTAGTAGGGAGCAGTACTTC
V: TRBV9; J: TRBJ2-1; size: .; D: TRBD2; CDR3: CASSVGTSPYNEQFF; DNA: TGTGCCAGCAGCGTCGGGACTAGCCCCTACAATGAGCAGTTCTTC
V: TRBV11-1; J: TRBJ1-1; size: .; D: .; CDR3: CASSSQGRTEAFF; DNA: TGTGCCAGCAGCTCCCAGGGTAGAACTGAAGCTTTCTTT
V: TRBV19; J: TRBJ2-1; size: .; D: TRBD2; CDR3: CASSMASGGDNEQFF; DNA: TGTGCCAGTAGTATGGCTAGCGGGGGTGACAATGAGCAGTTCTTC
V: TRBV7-3; J: TRBJ1-5; size: .; D: TRBD1; CDR3: CASSFLGGLDQPQHF; DNA: TGTGCCAGCAGCTTCCTAGGGGGCTTGGATCAGCCCCAGCATTTT
V: TRBV6-6; J: TRBJ2-2; size: .; D: .; CDR3: CASSYSIADTGGELFF; DNA: TGTGCCAGCAGTTACTCGATTGCGGACACGGGCGGGGAGCTGTTTTTT
V: TRBV28; J: TRBJ2-7; size: .; D: TRBD2; CDR3: CASSLGLAGTYEQYF; DNA: TGTGCCAGCAGTTTAGGACTAGCGGGTACCTACGAGCAGTACTTC
V: TRBV4-1; J: TRBJ2-5; size: .; D: TRBD1; CDR3: CASSQVGRDRAGETQYF; DNA: TGCGCCAGCAGCCAAGTAGGCAGGGACAGGGCTGGGGAGACCCAGTACTTC
V: TRBV5-1; J: TRBJ2-5; size: .; D: TRBD2; CDR3: CASSLTSAGETQYF; DNA: TGCGCCAGCAGCTTGACTAGCGCCGGAGAGACCCAGTACTTC
V: TRBV7-6; J: TRBJ1-1; size: .; D: TRBD1; CDR3: CASSLASAGYGTELGAEAFF; DNA: TGTGCCAGCAGCTTAGCTTCGGCGGGATACGGGACAGAACTTGGAGCTGAAGCTTTCTTT